What follows are 18 T cell receptor beta chains derived from one specimen sequenced in a study of Ad26.COV2.S vaccination and SARS-CoV-2 variants. The protocol was immunoSEQ multiplex PCR, while the TCRdb copy is restricted to in-frame clones and leaves out a portion. The sample holds 250,000 or so clones, about 83% seen once. Documented treatment: around 19 received Ad26.COV2.S at low or high dose, single or two shots; about 5 received placebo; per-sample allocation not given. Sampling was performed 63 days after the first vaccine or placebo injection. The sample here was peripheral blood, taken in a trial of Ad26.COV2.S vaccine versus placebo. Receptors originate from a person aged 18-60 years who received the Ad26.COV2.S COVID-19 vaccine or a placebo.

V is TRBV12-5 and J is TRBJ2-1, with 7 bases matching TRBD2. Per the germline V gene, CDR1 is LGHNT and CDR2 is FRNRAP. This CDR3 region has 14 residues. With V trimmed by 4 bases and J by 8 bases, 8 bases remained unmatched. Written as DNA, the CDR3 is TGTGCTAGTGGTTCGCGGGAGTATGACGATGAGCAGTTCTTC. This gives the protein CASGSREYDDEQFF.

The rearrangement joins TRBV2 to TRBJ1-6, with D maybe TRBD1 (5 bases). This CDR3 region has 18 residues. CDR1 is SNHLY and CDR2 is FYNNEI in the germline V gene. Trimming shortened V by 2 bases and J by 6 bases, and 20 bases separated the two germline ends. The CDR3 sequence is CASSEFGGRRVSNSPLHF. The CDR3 DNA reads TGTGCCAGCAGTGAATTCGGGGGACGGAGGGTGAGTAATTCACCCCTCCACTTT.

This sequence joins TRBV4-1 and TRBJ2-5, with a possible D match to TRBD1 (5 bases). The CDR3 sequence is 15 residues long. The germline V gene encodes CDR1 MGHRA and CDR2 YSYEKL. V lost 0 bases to trimming and J lost 3 bases, with 11 bases between them. The CDR3 DNA follows: TGCGCCAGCAGCCAAGATCGGAGCAGGGAAGAGACCCAGTACTTC. This translates into CASSQDRSREETQYF.

This clone was found once. The chain links TRBV4-3 to TRBJ1-2; D not certain. V gave up 0 bases and J gave up 0 bases, with 11 bases separating them. Germline CDR1 LGHNA, CDR2 YSLEER. This CDR3 is 16 amino acids long. The CDR3 DNA reads TGCGCCAGCAGCCAAGATAGCACGGTTACTAACTATGGCTACACCTTC. Protein: CASSQDSTVTNYGYTF.

There are a few counts of this clone. This sequence joins TRBV20-1 and TRBJ1-6; maybe TRBD1 (5 bases). The V gene's germline CDR1 is DFQATT and CDR2 SNEGSKA (reference sequence). V shed 6 bases and J shed 10 bases, with 22 bases lying between them. The CDR3 spans 15 residues. The CDR3 DNA reads TGCAGTGCCAGTGTTGGGGGTAAGGATTTCTCACCCCTCCACTTT. As protein: CSASVGGKDFSPLHF.

The chain joins TRBV4-1 to TRBJ2-3; D is undetermined. Germline V lookup: CDR1 MGHRA, CDR2 YSYEKL. The V end was cut by 4 bases, the J end by 6 bases, with 17 bases between. This CDR3 has 15 amino acids. The CDR3 DNA is TGCGCCAGCAGCCCCAATGGGCCGAGAACGGATACGCAGTATTTT. As protein: CASSPNGPRTDTQYF.

This chain uses TRBV19 with TRBJ2-1; D possibly corresponds to TRBD1 (5 bases). Trimming removed 5 bases from V and 6 bases from J, with 17 bases in between. The length of the CDR3 is 15 residues. Germline CDR1 LNHDA, CDR2 SQIVND (reference sequence). The CDR3 loop reads CASSYPATEFNEQFF. In DNA, the CDR3 is TGTGCCAGTAGTTACCCCGCGACAGAATTCAATGAGCAGTTCTTC.

The gene calls are TRBV28 and TRBJ2-1; the match to TRBD2 covers 10 bases. The germline gives CDR1 MDHEN, CDR2 SYDVKM. With 6 bases clipped from V and 3 bases from J, the junction kept 5 bases outside the gene matches. The CDR3 runs to 15 residues. Here the CDR3 reads CASRPGTSDYNEQFF. For the CDR3, the DNA is TGTGCCAGCAGACCCGGGACTAGCGACTACAATGAGCAGTTCTTC.

The chain links TRBV5-1 to TRBJ2-5; either TRBD1 or TRBD2 may supply D (5 bases each). Germline V gene sequence: CDR1 SGHRS, CDR2 YFSETQ. V dropped 0 bases and J dropped 5 bases, with 17 bases sitting between them. This CDR3 has 16 residues. The CDR3 protein is CASSLEGLAGRETQYF. CDR3 DNA sequence: TGCGCCAGCAGCTTGGAGGGGCTTGCGGGCAGGGAGACCCAGTACTTC.

V usage is TRBV19 and J usage is TRBJ2-5; 9 bases map to TRBD1. Germline loops: CDR1 LNHDA, CDR2 SQIVND (reference sequence). Losses at the gene ends were 11 bases for V and 1 base for J; bases not matched to a gene: 11. CDR3 length: 15 amino acids. CDR3 amino acids: CASRETGGTQETQYF. DNA for the CDR3: TGTGCCTCTAGGGAGACAGGGGGTACCCAAGAGACCCAGTACTTC.

This rearrangement joins TRBV27 to TRBJ2-5, with 7 bases that match TRBD1. CDR3 length: 14 amino acids. Germline lookup yields CDR1 MNHEY and CDR2 SMNVEV (reference sequence). The V gene end was trimmed by 5 bases and the J gene end by 3 bases; junction bases not matched to a gene: 6. The CDR3 loop is CASSRTGFKETQYF. DNA for the CDR3: TGTGCCAGCAGTCGGACAGGCTTCAAAGAGACCCAGTACTTC.

This chain links TRBV6-2 or TRBV6-3 with TRBJ2-4; a weak D match, TRBD2 (6 bases). Trimming pared 2 bases from V and 8 bases from J, leaving 19 bases between. CDR3 length equals 16 residues. Looked up from germline, CDR1 is MNHEY and CDR2 is SVGEGT. The CDR3 DNA is TGTGCCAGCAGTTACGGGACTGGGCTCCCATGGTACATTCAGTACTTC. Its translation is CASSYGTGLPWYIQYF.

In the case of this clone: Compared with germline, one end of the junction differs, possibly owing to a read error. The V and J genes are TRBV7-2 and TRBJ1-1; D perhaps matches TRBD1 (5 bases). The CDR3 spans 14 residues. Germline V gene data show CDR1 as SGHTA and CDR2 as FQGNSA. DNA of the CDR3: TGTGCCAGCAGCTTTCAGGGCCGGGGCACTGAAGCTTTTTTT. Its translation is CASSFQGRGTEAFF.

This chain uses TRBV4-1 with TRBJ2-3; D unresolved. Germline V gene sequence: CDR1 MGHRA, CDR2 YSYEKL. Between the trimmed V and J ends, which lost 1 base and 2 bases, there was a span of 13 bases. The CDR3 extends over 16 amino acids. CDR3 protein: CASSQGTLSHTDTQYF. CDR3 coding DNA: TGCGCCAGCAGCCAAGGGACCCTCTCCCACACAGATACGCAGTATTTT.

The chain is built from TRBV5-4 and TRBJ2-7, with D perhaps being TRBD1 or TRBD2 (5 bases each). The CDR3 has 14 amino acids. Germline lookup yields CDR1 SGHNT and CDR2 YYREEE (reference sequence). V lost 3 bases to trimming and J lost 3 bases, with 13 bases between them. The CDR3: CASSYPGRDYEQYV. CDR3 nucleotide sequence: TGTGCCAGCAGCTATCCGGGACGGGACTACGAGCAGTACGTC.

This clone was seen only a few times. The chain links TRBV27 to TRBJ1-3, with D unresolved. The CDR3 contains 12 residues. V was clipped by 11 bases and J by 2 bases, with 10 bases between them. CDR1 and CDR2 (germline): MNHEY, SMNVEV (reference sequence). This CDR3 is CAPSRAGNTIYF. The CDR3, as DNA: TGTGCCCCCTCTAGGGCTGGAAACACCATATATTTT.

J is TRBJ2-3 and V is TRBV10-3, with D perhaps matching TRBD1 (5 bases). V gave up 11 bases and J gave up 4 bases, with 16 bases separating them. This CDR3 comprises 13 residues. Germline CDR1 ENHRY, CDR2 SYGVKD. This CDR3 reads CAGPRVESDTQYF. The CDR3 DNA reads TGTGCCGGCCCCAGGGTCGAGTCAGATACGCAGTATTTT.

The chain uses TRBV28 and TRBJ2-1, with 9 positions matching TRBD2. Germline lookup yields CDR1 MDHEN and CDR2 SYDVKM. The V and J ends lost 3 bases and 0 bases, in that order; junction bases with no gene match: 9. CDR3 length equals 18 residues. This CDR3 reads CASSFQDGREGSYNEQFF. DNA of the CDR3: TGTGCCAGCAGTTTCCAGGATGGGCGGGAGGGCTCCTACAATGAGCAGTTCTTC.